This paragraph covers one TCR beta chain sequence. Data came from immunoSEQ multiplex PCR; TCRdb stores just in-frame clones and leaves some out. The table has about 30,000 clones, around 94% seen once; the top ten hold over 6.5%. Each clinical donor contributed on average approximately 90,000 T cells from unsorted cryopreserved PBMC. These data belong to a study of T cells in tuberculosis. With V trimmed by 8 bases and J by 0 bases, 12 bases remained unmatched. The CDR3 runs 15 residues. Germline loops: CDR1 GTSNPN, CDR2 SVGIG (reference sequence). This sequence was found in a donor between 10 and 35 years old with latent tuberculosis or without tuberculosis infection. The sequenced sample was PBMCs. The chain has TRBV30 and TRBJ1-2, with 7 bases matching TRBD1. As DNA, the CDR3 is TGTGCCGGACAGGAATACTTTTCCACTAACTATGGCTACACCTTC. Residues: CAGQEYFSTNYGYTF.